The following is a TCR beta chain sequence with its context. Per the original data handling: Amplification from reference gene primers served as the basis for estimated nucleated cell counts. Generated by immunoSEQ multiplex PCR, the TCRdb table keeps only in-frame clones and is missing some. Clone size and the V and J calls come from that table; the DNA yielded D and trimming. The data contain tens of thousands of clones, less than 95% of them singletons. The source of the sample is a study of blood T cell repertoires in COVID-19. Study as a whole: Whether acute or convalescent, the COVID-19 samples came from the United States, Italy and Spain. Sample material is recorded as cDNA or gDNA derived from T cells, B-cell-depleted T cells, or PBMCs.

This TCR came from a human donor with active COVID-19. The donor label of this sample is uncertain. Sequenced material: peripheral blood.

This CDR3 is CASSPGLGSYEQYF. CDR3 nucleotides: TGTGCCAGCAGCCCAGGACTGGGGTCCTACGAGCAGTACTTC. This chain joins TRBV9 and TRBJ2-7; tentative D call: TRBD2 (5 bases). Germline V lookup: CDR1 SGDLS, CDR2 YYNGEE. V shed 4 bases and J shed 1 base, with 12 bases lying between them. There are 14 residues in the CDR3.